Below are 13 T cell receptor beta chains sequenced from a single sample in a study of CD8+CD57+ T cells in acquired aplastic anemia. Profiling that covered TCR beta VDJ and CDR3 relied on genomic DNA as its template. TCRdb recomputed calls from the reads with MiXCR, one row per CDR3 protein. The sample has roughly 50,000 distinct CDR3 sequences, 55% to 75% seen once; the top ten hold around 36%. Sequenced material: sorted CD4+, CD8+, or CD8+CD57+ T cells (not recorded which) from PBMCs. Receptors were obtained from a human donor in good health, serving as a control.

The chain is built from TRBV29-1 and TRBJ1-5; D is unresolved. Per germline, CDR1 SQVTM and CDR2 ANQGSEA. V lost 4 bases and J 3 bases, leaving 13 bases between the germline ends. The CDR3 consists of 14 residues. In nucleotides, the CDR3 is TGCAGCGTTGGCGAGGTGGGCCTCAATCAGCCCCAGCATTTT. Its translation is CSVGEVGLNQPQHF.

The chain is built from TRBV15 and TRBJ1-2; 8 bases are a match to TRBD1. CDR3 length: 14 residues. V was pared by 4 bases and J by 6 bases, with 7 bases of the junction left unmatched. Germline V gives CDR1 LNHNV, CDR2 YYDKDF (reference sequence). CDR3 sequence reads: CATSTRGQANGYTF. DNA of the CDR3: TGTGCCACCAGCACTAGGGGACAGGCTAATGGCTACACCTTC.

The genes are TRBV2 and TRBJ2-7, with D possibly TRBD2 on 6 matching bases. Germline V lookup: CDR1 SNHLY, CDR2 FYNNEI. Trimming cost V 6 bases and J 3 bases, with 12 bases left between them. The CDR3 is 13 amino acids. CDR3 coding DNA: TGTGCCAGCAGCCGCGAGACTAGCTACGAGCAGTACTTC. Its protein is CASSRETSYEQYF.

V gene TRBV19 combines with J gene TRBJ2-3; D not resolved. Per germline, CDR1 LNHDA and CDR2 SQIVND (reference sequence). The CDR3 has 13 amino acids. V was clipped by 4 bases and J by 2 bases, with 7 bases between them. The CDR3 coding sequence is TGTGCCAGTAGTAAGCGCAACACAGATACGCAGTATTTT. This encodes CASSKRNTDTQYF.

This chain joins TRBV7-8 and TRBJ2-2; 8 bases are shared with TRBD2. Germline loops: CDR1 SGHVS, CDR2 FQNEAQ. The CDR3 extends over 16 amino acids. Trimming removed 7 bases from V and 4 bases from J; junction bases left unmatched: 11. CDR3 DNA sequence: TGTGCCAGCACCCGACGGGAGGGGACATTCACCGGGGAGCTGTTTTTT. The encoded protein is CASTRREGTFTGELFF.

This clonotype is classed as medium-sized. The chain links TRBV10-1 to TRBJ2-7, with no clear D. V lost 0 bases and J lost 3, with 3 bases in between. Germline V gene lookup returns CDR1 WNHNN and CDR2 SYGVQD (reference sequence). This CDR3 contains 12 residues. In nucleotides, the CDR3 is TGCGCCAGCAGTGAGTCTGGCTACGAGCAGTACTTC. As protein: CASSESGYEQYF.

In its sample, this clonotype was seen a few times. V and J are TRBV10-3 and TRBJ1-5; TRBD1 matches at 7 bases. The germline CDR1 and CDR2 sequences are ENHRY and SYGVKD. V lost 8 bases and J lost 2; bases outside the gene matches: 0. This CDR3 contains 12 residues. CDR3 in DNA: TGTGCCATCGGACAGGGCAATCAGCCCCAGCATTTT. Translation: CAIGQGNQPQHF.

The chain employs TRBV11-2 and TRBJ2-5; 10 positions agree with TRBD1. The V gene's germline CDR1 is SGHAT and CDR2 FQNNGV. CDR3 length equals 13 residues. Unmatched junction bases numbered 11, after V lost 8 bases and J lost 11 bases. The CDR3 sequence is CASETGTGEEQYF. The CDR3 DNA follows: TGTGCCAGCGAGACCGGGACAGGGGAAGAGCAGTACTTC.

The J gene is TRBJ1-3, the V gene TRBV11-1; TRBD1 might be the D (5 bases). V lost 6 bases to trimming and J lost 4 bases, with 22 bases between them. In germline, CDR1 is SGHAT, CDR2 FQDESV (reference sequence). The CDR3 totals 17 residues. In nucleotides, the CDR3 is TGTGCCAGCAGGGACAAACTGGACTTGCTGGGAGGAAACACCATATATTTT. It specifies CASRDKLDLLGGNTIYF.

This clonotype was seen a handful of times. The V gene is TRBV24-1, the J gene TRBJ2-3; the match to TRBD2 covers 14 bases. The V gene's germline CDR1 is KGHDR and CDR2 SFDVKD. After removal of 6 bases from V and 11 bases from J, the junction contained 6 bases not matched to a gene. This CDR3 is 14 amino acids long. CDR3 protein: CATSLGLAGGEQYF. The CDR3 nucleotides read TGTGCCACCAGTCTTGGACTAGCGGGAGGTGAGCAGTATTTT.

The J gene is TRBJ1-6, the V gene TRBV19; TRBD1 is a possible D gene (6 bases). The CDR3 runs to 15 residues. V lost 5 bases to trimming and J lost 5 bases, with 13 bases between them. Germline-derived CDR1 and CDR2 are LNHDA and SQIVND (reference sequence). CDR3 loop: CASSSQGQNNSPLHF. The CDR3 DNA reads TGTGCCAGTAGTTCACAGGGTCAGAATAATTCACCCCTCCACTTT.

This clonotype was detected only once. This chain connects TRBV10-3 to TRBJ2-7, with 10 bases fitting TRBD2. V gave up 0 bases and J gave up 7 bases; unmatched junction bases: 6. Germline CDR1 and CDR2: ENHRY and SYGVKD. CDR3 size: 15 residues. As DNA, the CDR3 is TGTGCCATCAGTGAGTCTAGCGGGAGGTCGTGGGAGCAGTACTTC. Its protein is CAISESSGRSWEQYF.

In regard to this clonotype: The junction shows a germline mismatch at one end, possibly a read error. The chain combines TRBV2 with TRBJ2-1; 12 nucleotides line up with TRBD2. The CDR3 length is 15 residues. The V gene's germline CDR1 is SNHLY and CDR2 FYNNEI. For the CDR3, the DNA is TGTGCCATCAGTCCCAGACTAGCGGGAGAGGGTGAGCAGTTCTTC. This sequence encodes CAISPRLAGEGEQFF.